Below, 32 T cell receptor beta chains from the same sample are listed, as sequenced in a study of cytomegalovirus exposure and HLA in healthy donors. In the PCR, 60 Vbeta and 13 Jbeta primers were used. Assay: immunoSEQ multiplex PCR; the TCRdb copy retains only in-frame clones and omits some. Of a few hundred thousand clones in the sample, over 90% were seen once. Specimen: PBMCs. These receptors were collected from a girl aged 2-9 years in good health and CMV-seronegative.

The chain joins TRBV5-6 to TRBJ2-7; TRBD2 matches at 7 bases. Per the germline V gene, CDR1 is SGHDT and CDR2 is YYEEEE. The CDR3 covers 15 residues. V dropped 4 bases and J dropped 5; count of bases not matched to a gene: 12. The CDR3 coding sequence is TGTGCCAGCAGCCTCTTAGGACTAGTTTCCCACGAGCAGTACTTC. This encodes CASSLLGLVSHEQYF. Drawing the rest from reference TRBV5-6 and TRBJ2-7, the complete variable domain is DAGVTQSPTHLIKTRGQQVTLRCSPKSGHDTVSWYQQALGQGPQFIFQYYEEEERQRGNFPDRFSGHQFPNYSSELNVNALLLGDSALYLCASSLLGLVSHEQYFGPGTRLTVT.

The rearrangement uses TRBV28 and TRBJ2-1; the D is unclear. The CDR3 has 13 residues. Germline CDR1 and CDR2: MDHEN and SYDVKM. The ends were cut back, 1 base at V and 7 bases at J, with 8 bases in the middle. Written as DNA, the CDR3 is TGTGCCAGCAGTTTATTTAGCCAGAATGAGCAGTTCTTC. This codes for CASSLFSQNEQFF.

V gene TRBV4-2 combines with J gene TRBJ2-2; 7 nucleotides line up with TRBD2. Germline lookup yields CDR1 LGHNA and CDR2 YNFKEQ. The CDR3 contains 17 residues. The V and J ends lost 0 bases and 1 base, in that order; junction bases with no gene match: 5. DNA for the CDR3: TGTGCCAGCAGCCAAGATCCGGCTAGCGGGAACACCGGGGAGCTGTTTTTT. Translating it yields CASSQDPASGNTGELFF.

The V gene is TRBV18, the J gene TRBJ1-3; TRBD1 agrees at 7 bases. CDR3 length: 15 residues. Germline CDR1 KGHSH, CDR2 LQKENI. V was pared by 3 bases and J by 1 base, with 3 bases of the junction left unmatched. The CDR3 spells CASSPAGGSGNTIYF. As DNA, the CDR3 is TGTGCCAGCTCACCGGCAGGGGGGTCTGGAAACACCATATATTTT.

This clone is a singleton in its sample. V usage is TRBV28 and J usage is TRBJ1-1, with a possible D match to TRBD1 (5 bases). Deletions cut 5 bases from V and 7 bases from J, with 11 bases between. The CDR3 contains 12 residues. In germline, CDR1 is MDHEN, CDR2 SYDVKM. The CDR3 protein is CASSQLQGEAFF. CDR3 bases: TGTGCCAGCAGTCAACTCCAGGGTGAAGCTTTCTTT.

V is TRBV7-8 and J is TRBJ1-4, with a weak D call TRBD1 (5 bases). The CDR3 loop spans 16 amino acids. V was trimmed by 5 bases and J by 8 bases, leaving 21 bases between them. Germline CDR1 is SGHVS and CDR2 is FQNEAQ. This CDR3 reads CASSRQTSSIVEKLFF. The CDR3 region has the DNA TGTGCCAGCAGCCGACAGACGTCATCTATCGTGGAAAAACTGTTTTTT.

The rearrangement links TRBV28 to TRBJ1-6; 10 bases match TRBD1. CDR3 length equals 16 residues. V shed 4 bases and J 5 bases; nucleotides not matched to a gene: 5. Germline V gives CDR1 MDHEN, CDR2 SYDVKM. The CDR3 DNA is TGTGCCAGCAGTTCCCGACAGGGGGCGAATAATTCACCCCTCCACTTT. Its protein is CASSSRQGANNSPLHF.

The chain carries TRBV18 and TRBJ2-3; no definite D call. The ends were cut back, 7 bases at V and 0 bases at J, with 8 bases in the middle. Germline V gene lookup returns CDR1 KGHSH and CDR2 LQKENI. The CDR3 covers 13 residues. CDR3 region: CASLPPSTDTQYF. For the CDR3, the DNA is TGTGCCAGCTTACCCCCTAGCACAGATACGCAGTATTTT.

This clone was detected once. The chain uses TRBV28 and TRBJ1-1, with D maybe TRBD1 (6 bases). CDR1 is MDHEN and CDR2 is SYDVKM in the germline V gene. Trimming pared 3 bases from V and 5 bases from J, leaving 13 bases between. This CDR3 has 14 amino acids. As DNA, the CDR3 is TGTGCCAGCAGTTTGGCAGGGGCAAGGACTGAAGCTTTCTTT. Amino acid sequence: CASSLAGARTEAFF.

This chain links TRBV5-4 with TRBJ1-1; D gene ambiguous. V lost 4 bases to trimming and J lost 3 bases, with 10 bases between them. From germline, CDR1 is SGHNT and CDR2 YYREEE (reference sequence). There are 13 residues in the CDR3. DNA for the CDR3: TGTGCCAGCAGCCCAACCGGGGACACTGAAGCTTTCTTT. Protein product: CASSPTGDTEAFF.

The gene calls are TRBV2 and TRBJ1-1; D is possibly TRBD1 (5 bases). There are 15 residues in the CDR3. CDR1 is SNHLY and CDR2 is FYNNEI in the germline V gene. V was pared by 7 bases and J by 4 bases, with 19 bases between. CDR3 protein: CASNNWGRRGTEAFF. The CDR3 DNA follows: TGTGCCAGCAACAATTGGGGCCGGAGAGGCACTGAAGCTTTCTTT.

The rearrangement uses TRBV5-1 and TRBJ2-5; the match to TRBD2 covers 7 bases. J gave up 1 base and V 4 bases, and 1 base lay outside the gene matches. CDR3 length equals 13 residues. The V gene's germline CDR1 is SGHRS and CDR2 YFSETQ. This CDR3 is CASSGRGQETQYF. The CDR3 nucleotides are TGCGCCAGCAGCGGGAGGGGCCAAGAGACCCAGTACTTC.

The CDR3 protein is CASSYQTGGADTQYF. CDR3 DNA: TGTGCCAGCAGCTATCAGACGGGGGGGGCAGATACGCAGTATTTT. The chain joins TRBV7-3 to TRBJ2-3, with TRBD2 matching over 8 bases. Looked up from germline, CDR1 is SGHTA and CDR2 is FQGTGA. This CDR3 comprises 15 residues. V shed 4 bases, J shed 4 bases, and the junction held 7 bases outside the gene matches.

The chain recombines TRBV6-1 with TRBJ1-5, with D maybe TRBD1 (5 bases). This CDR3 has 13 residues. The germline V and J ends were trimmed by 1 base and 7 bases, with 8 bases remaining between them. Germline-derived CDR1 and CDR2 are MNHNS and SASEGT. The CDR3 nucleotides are TGTGCCAGCAGTGAAGGGGGCCGGCAGCCCCAGCATTTT. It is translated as CASSEGGRQPQHF.

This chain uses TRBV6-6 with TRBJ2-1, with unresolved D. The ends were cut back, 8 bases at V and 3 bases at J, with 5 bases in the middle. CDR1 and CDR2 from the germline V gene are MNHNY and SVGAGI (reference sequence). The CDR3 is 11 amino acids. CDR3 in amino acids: CASGFYNEQFF. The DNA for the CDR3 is TGTGCCAGCGGCTTCTACAATGAGCAGTTCTTC.

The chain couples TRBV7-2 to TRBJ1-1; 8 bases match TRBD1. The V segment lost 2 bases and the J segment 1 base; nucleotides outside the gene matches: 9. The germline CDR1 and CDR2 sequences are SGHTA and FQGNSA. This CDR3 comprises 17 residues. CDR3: CASSLRPDRVRNTEAFF. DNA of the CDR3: TGTGCCAGCAGCTTACGGCCGGACAGGGTACGGAACACTGAAGCTTTCTTT.

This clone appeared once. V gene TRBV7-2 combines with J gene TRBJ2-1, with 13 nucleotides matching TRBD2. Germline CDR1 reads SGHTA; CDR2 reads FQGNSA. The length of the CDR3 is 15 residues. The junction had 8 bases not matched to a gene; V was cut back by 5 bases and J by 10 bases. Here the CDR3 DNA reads TGTGCCAGCAGCCCAAGGACTAGCGGGGGATTGGAGCAGTTCTTC. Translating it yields CASSPRTSGGLEQFF.

The CDR3 sequence is CASSVPQTSGYNEQFF. Written as DNA, the CDR3 is TGCGCCAGCAGCGTACCCCAGACTAGCGGCTACAATGAGCAGTTCTTC. The chain uses TRBV5-1 and TRBJ2-1, with 9 nucleotides matching TRBD2. The CDR3 spans 16 residues. Trimming took 4 bases from V and 3 from J; bases not matched to a gene: 8. Germline V gives CDR1 SGHRS, CDR2 YFSETQ.

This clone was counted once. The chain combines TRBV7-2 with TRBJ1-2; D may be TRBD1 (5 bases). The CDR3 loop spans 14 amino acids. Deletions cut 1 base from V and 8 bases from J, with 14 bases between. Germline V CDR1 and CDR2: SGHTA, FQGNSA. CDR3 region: CASSLGRAEGGYTF. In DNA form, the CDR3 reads TGTGCCAGCAGCTTAGGCAGGGCGGAGGGGGGCTACACCTTC.

CDR3 region: CSVARNTEAFF. DNA of the CDR3: TGCAGCGTTGCGAGGAACACTGAAGCTTTCTTT. V gene TRBV29-1 combines with J gene TRBJ1-1; D remains ambiguous. This CDR3 region has 11 residues. Germline V gene lookup returns CDR1 SQVTM and CDR2 ANQGSEA. With 4 bases removed from V and 1 base from J, the gap between germline ends came to 4 bases.

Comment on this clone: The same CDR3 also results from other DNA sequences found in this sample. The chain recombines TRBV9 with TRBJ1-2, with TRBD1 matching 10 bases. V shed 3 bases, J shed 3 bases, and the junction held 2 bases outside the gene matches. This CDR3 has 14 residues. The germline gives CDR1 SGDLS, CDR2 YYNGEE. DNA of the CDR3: TGTGCCAGCAGCGCCGGGACAGGGGACTATGGCTACACCTTC. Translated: CASSAGTGDYGYTF.

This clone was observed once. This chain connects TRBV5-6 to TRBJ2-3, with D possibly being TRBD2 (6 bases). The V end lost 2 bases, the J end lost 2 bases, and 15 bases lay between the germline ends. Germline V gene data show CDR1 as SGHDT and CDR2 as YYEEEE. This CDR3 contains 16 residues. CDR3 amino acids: CASSFDGSPPTDTQYF. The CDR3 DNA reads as TGTGCCAGCAGCTTCGACGGGAGTCCCCCCACAGATACGCAGTATTTT.

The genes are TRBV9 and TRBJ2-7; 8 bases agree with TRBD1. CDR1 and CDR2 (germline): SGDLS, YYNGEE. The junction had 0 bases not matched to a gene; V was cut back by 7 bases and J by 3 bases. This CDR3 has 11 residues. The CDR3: CASGTGYEQYF. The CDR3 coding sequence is TGTGCCAGCGGGACAGGCTACGAGCAGTACTTC.

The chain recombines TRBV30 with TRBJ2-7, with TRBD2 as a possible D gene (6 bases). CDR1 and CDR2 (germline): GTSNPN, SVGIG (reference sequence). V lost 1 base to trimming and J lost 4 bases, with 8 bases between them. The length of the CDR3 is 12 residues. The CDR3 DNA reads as TGTGCCTGGAGTGAAGGGACTTACGAGCAGTACTTC. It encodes CAWSEGTYEQYF.

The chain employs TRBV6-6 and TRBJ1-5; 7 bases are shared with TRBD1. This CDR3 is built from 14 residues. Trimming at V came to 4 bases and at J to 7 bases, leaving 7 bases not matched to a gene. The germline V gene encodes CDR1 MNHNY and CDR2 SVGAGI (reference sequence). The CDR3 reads CASSSLTGSQPQHF. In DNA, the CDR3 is TGTGCCAGCAGTTCCCTGACAGGGTCGCAGCCCCAGCATTTT.

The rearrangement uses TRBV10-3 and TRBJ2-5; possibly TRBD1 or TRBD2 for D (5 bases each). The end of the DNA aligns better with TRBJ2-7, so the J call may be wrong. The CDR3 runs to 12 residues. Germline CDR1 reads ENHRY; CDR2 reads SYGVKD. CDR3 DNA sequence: TGTGCCATCGGTCTGGGGGCCTACGAGCAGTACTTC. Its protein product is CAIGLGAYEQYF.

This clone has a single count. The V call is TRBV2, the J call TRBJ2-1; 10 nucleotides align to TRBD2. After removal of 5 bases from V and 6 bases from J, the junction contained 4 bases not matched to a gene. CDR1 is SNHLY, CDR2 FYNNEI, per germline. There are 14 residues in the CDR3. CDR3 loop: CASSLLAGLNEQFF. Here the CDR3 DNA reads TGTGCCAGCAGTTTACTAGCGGGACTCAATGAGCAGTTCTTC.

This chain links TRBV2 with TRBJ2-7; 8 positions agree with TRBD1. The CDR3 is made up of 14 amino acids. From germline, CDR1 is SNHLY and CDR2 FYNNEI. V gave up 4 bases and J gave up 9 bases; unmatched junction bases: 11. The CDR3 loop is CASSGTGRGSGQYF. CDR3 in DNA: TGTGCCAGCAGTGGGACAGGGCGGGGATCCGGGCAGTACTTC.

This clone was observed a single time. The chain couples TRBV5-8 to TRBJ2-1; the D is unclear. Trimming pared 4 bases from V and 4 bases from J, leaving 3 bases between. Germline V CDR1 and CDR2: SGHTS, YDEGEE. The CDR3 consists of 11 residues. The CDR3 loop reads CASSLYNEQFF. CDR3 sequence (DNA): TGTGCCAGCAGCCTGTACAATGAGCAGTTCTTC. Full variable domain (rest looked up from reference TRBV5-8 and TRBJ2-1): EAGVTQSPTHLIKTRGQQATLRCSPISGHTSVYWYQQALGLGLQFLLWYDEGEERNRGNFPPRFSGRQFPNYSSELNVNALELEDSALYLCASSLYNEQFFGPGTRLTVL.

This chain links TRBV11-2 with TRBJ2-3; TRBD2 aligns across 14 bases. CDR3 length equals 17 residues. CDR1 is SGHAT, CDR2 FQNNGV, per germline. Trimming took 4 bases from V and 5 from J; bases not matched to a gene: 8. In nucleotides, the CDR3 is TGTGCCAGCAGCTCCAGACTAGCGGGGGGGCGTGGAGATACGCAGTATTTT. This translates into CASSSRLAGGRGDTQYF.

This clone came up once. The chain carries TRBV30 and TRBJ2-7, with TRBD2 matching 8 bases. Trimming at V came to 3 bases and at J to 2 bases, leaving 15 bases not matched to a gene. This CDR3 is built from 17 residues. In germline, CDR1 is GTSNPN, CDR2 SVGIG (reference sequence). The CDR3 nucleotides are TGTGCCTGGAGCGCCGCCAATAGCGCGGGAGGTACCTACGAGCAGTACTTC. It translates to CAWSAANSAGGTYEQYF.

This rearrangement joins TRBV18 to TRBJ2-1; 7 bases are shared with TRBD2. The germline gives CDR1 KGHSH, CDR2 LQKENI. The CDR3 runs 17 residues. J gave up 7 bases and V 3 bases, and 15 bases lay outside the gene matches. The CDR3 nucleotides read TGTGCCAGCTCACCCGGCGGCGGGAGTCTTGGGTTGAATGAGCAGTTCTTC. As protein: CASSPGGGSLGLNEQFF. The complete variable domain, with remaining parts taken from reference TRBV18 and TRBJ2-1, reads NAGVMQNPRHLVRRRGQEARLRCSPMKGHSHVYWYRQLPEEGLKFMVYLQKENIIDESGMPKERFSAEFPKEGPSILRIQQVVRGDSAAYFCASSPGGGSLGLNEQFFGPGTRLTVL.